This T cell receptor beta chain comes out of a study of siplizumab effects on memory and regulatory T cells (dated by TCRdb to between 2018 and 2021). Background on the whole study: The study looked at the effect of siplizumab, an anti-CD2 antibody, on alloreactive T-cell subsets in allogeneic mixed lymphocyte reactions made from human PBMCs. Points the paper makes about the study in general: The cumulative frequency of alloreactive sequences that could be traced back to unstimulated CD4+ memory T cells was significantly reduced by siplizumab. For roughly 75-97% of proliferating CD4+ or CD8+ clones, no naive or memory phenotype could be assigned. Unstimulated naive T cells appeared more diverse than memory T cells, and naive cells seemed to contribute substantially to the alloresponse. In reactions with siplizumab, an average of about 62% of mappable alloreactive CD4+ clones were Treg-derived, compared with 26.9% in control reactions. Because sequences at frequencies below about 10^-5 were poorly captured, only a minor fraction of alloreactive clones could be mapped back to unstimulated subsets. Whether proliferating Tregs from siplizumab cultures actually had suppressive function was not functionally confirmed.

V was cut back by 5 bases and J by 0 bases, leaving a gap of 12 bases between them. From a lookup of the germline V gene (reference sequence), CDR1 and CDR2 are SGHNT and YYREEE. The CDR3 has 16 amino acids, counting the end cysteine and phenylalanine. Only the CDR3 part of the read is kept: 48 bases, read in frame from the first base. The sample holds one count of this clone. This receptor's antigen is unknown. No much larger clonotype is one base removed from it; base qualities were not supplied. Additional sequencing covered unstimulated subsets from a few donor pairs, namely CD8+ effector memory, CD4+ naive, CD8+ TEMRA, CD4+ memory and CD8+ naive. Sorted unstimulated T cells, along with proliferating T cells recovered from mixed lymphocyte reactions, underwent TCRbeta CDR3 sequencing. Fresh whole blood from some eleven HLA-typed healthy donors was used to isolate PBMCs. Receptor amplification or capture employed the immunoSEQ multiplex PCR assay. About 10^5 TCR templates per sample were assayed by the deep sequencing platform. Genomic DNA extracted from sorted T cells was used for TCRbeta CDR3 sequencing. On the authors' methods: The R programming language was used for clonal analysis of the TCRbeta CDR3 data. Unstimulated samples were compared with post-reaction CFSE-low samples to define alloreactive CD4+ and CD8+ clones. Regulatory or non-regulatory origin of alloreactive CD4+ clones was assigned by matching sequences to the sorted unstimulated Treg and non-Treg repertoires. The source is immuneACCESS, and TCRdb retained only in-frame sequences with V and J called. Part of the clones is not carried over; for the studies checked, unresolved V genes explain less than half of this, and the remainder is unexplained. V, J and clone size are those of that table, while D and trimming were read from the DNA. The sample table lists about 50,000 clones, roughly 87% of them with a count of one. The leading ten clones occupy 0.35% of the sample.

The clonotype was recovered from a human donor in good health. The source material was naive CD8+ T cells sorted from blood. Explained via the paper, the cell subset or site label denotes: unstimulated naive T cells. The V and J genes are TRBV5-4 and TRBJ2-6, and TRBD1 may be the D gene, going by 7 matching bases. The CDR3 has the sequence CASRRDRGSGANVLTF. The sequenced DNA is TGTGCCAGCAGGCGGGACAGAGGCTCTGGGGCCAACGTCCTGACTTTC.